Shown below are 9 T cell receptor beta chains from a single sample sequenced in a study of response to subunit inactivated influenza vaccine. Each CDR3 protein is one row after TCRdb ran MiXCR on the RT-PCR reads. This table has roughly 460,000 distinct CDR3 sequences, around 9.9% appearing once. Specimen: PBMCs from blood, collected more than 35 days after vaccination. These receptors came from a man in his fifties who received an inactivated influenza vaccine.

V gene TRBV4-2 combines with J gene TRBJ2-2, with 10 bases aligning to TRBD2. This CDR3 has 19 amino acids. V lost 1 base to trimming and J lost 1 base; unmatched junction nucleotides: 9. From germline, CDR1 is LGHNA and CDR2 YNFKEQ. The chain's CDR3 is CASSQVFLAGVRNTGELFF. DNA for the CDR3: TGTGCCAGCAGCCAAGTTTTCCTAGCGGGGGTCCGGAACACCGGGGAGCTGTTTTTT.

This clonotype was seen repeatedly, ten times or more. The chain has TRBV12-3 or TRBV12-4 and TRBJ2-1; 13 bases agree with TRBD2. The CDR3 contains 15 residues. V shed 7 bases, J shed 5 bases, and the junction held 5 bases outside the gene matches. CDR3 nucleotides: TGTGCCAGCACCCAGGGACTAGCGGGGAACAATGAGCAGTTCTTC. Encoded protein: CASTQGLAGNNEQFF.

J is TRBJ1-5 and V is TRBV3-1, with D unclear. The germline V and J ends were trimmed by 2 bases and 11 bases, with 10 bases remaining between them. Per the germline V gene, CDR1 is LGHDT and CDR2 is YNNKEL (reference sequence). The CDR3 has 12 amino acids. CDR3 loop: CASSQLAAAQHF. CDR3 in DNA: TGTGCCAGCAGCCAATTGGCCGCAGCCCAGCATTTT.

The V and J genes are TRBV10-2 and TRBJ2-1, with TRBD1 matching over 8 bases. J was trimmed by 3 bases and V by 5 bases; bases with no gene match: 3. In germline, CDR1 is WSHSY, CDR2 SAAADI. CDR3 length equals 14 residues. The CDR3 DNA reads TGCGCCAGCAGTCCAGGGGGCTTCTACAATGAGCAGTTCTTC. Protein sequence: CASSPGGFYNEQFF.

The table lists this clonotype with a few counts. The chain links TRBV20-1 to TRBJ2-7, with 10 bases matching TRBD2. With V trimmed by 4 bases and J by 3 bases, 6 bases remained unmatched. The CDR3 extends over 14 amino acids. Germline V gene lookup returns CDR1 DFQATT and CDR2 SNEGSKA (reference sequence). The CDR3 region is CSAILSGRDYEQYF. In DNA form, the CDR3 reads TGCAGTGCTATCTTAAGCGGGAGGGACTACGAGCAGTACTTC.

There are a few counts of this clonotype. CDR3 loop: CASSRGLAGARNEQFF. DNA for the CDR3: TGTGCCAGCAGTCGAGGACTAGCGGGAGCGCGTAATGAGCAGTTCTTC. V is TRBV28 and J is TRBJ2-1; 13 nucleotides align to TRBD2. CDR3 size: 16 residues. Germline V lookup: CDR1 MDHEN, CDR2 SYDVKM. The trim removed 5 bases at V and 7 bases at J, leaving 8 bases unmatched.

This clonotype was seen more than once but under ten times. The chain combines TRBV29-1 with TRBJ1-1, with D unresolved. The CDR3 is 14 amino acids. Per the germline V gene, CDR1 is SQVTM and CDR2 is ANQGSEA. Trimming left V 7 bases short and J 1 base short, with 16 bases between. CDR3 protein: CSAGLTAPNTEAFF. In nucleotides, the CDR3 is TGCAGCGCCGGATTGACCGCCCCGAACACTGAAGCTTTCTTT.

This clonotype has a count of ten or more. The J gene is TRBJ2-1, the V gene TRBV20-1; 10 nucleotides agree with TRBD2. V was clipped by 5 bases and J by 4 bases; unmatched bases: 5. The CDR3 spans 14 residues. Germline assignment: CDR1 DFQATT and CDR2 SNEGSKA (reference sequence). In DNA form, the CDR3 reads TGCAGTGCTCCCCGGACTAGCGGTTACAATGAGCAGTTCTTC. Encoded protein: CSAPRTSGYNEQFF.

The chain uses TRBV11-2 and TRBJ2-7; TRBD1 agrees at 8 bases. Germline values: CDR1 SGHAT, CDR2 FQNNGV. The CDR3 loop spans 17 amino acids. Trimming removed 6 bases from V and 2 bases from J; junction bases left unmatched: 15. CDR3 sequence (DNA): TGTGCCAGCAGTCCAAATAGGGGCAGGGGGCCCCCCTACGAGCAGTACTTC. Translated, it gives CASSPNRGRGPPYEQYF.